The 5 T cell receptor beta chains presented below share a single source sample, sequenced in a study of blood T cells in healthy people across ages. Combining a sample-barcoded 5' primer with a J-beta primer mix, a second PCR ran for roughly 7 to 12 cycles. TCRdb reprocessed the 5' RACE reads via MiXCR and lists one record per CDR3 protein. The table has 1,500,000 or so distinct CDR3 sequences, approximately 63% seen once. Sequenced input: blood. These receptors all stem from a man younger than 35 in good health.

The chain employs TRBV4-1 and TRBJ2-7; D gene uncertain. V gave up 2 bases and J gave up 3 bases, with 8 bases separating them. The CDR3 is 13 residues long. CDR1 and CDR2 (germline): MGHRA, YSYEKL. This CDR3 is CASSQLSDYEQYF. In nucleotides, the CDR3 is TGCGCCAGCAGCCAACTGTCGGACTACGAGCAGTACTTC.

This chain joins TRBV5-1 and TRBJ2-7, with 12 bases aligning to TRBD2. The CDR3 covers 15 residues. CDR1 is SGHRS and CDR2 is YFSETQ in the germline V gene. V lost 0 bases and J lost 5; bases outside the gene matches: 3. CDR3 amino acids: CASSLGLAGANEQYF. CDR3 DNA sequence: TGCGCCAGCAGCTTGGGACTAGCGGGAGCCAACGAGCAGTACTTC. The entire variable domain, with the rest obtained from reference TRBV5-1 and TRBJ2-7, is as follows: KAGVTQTPRYLIKTRGQQVTLSCSPISGHRSVSWYQQTPGQGLQFLFEYFSETQRNKGNFPGRFSGRQFSNSRSEMNVSTLELGDSALYLCASSLGLAGANEQYFGPGTRLTVT.

This clonotype was recorded a few times. This chain links TRBV27 with TRBJ1-2; 7 bases map to TRBD1. This CDR3 is 14 amino acids long. The V gene's germline CDR1 is MNHEY and CDR2 SMNVEV (reference sequence). V shed 6 bases and J 4 bases; nucleotides not matched to a gene: 8. This CDR3 reads CASRRDRYSYGYTF. DNA for the CDR3: TGTGCCAGCAGAAGGGACAGATATTCCTATGGCTACACCTTC.

In this sample, this clonotype turned up a few times. The chain combines TRBV14 with TRBJ2-1; weak D call: TRBD2 (6 bases). Germline CDR1 SGHDN, CDR2 FVKESK. There are 15 residues in the CDR3. V was pared by 4 bases and J by 4 bases, with 14 bases between. DNA for the CDR3: TGTGCCAGCAGCCCCCTCGCGGGACCATACAATGAGCAGTTCTTC. Translating gives CASSPLAGPYNEQFF.

The genes are TRBV6-1 and TRBJ2-7, with TRBD2 identical over 7 bases. Trimming at V came to 4 bases and at J to 7 bases, leaving 16 bases not matched to a gene. The CDR3 sequence is 16 residues long. CDR1 MNHNS and CDR2 SASEGT come from the germline V gene. This chain's CDR3 is CASSANGLDLYNEQYF. The CDR3 DNA is TGTGCCAGCAGTGCCAACGGACTAGACCTTTACAATGAGCAGTACTTC.